This note documents a single T cell receptor beta chain sequence. This clonotype was observed a handful of times. Its antigen remains unidentified. Base-call qualities are not available, and no considerably larger clone is one nucleotide away. Spanning cysteine to phenylalanine, the CDR3 consists of 16 amino acids. The entry retains the CDR3 DNA only, 48 bases that are in frame from base 1. Trimming leaves V shorter by 8 bases and J shorter by 3 bases, with the junction holding 13 bases beyond the gene matches. Per the germline V gene, WSHSY is the CDR1 and SAAADI is the CDR2. Libraries were built with RT-PCR. TCRdb shows the sequencer as Illumina HiSeq 2500. The public reads were run again by TCRdb, first through fastp at Q25 and then through MiXCR, and only productive beta chains were kept. Each record represents a unique CDR3 protein, reported with the most common genes and DNA among its rows. The sample table contains about 190,000 distinct CDR3 sequences; only one count was recorded for under 15% of them. The ten biggest clones cover approximately 30% of the sample.

The data originate from a study of response to subunit inactivated influenza vaccine (dated by TCRdb to the late 2010s). General notes on the study: Deep quantitative T cell receptor repertoire profiling was used in the study to track responses to a trivalent subunit inactivated influenza vaccine. General conclusions and limits of the study: According to the authors, only a limited number of new T cells may be recruited by each seasonal influenza vaccination.

The source material was CD8+ T cells sorted from PBMCs, sampled roughly 5 days after vaccination. This TCR derives from a man aged 45 to 65 who received an inactivated influenza vaccine. Donor details come from another sample of the same person, matched by shared clones. Recombination joined TRBV10-2 with TRBJ2-3; 8 middle bases align to TRBD1. The CDR3 sequence is CASAPPWTGLTDTQYF. The sequenced DNA is TGCGCCAGCGCCCCGCCCTGGACAGGGTTGACAGATACGCAGTATTTT.